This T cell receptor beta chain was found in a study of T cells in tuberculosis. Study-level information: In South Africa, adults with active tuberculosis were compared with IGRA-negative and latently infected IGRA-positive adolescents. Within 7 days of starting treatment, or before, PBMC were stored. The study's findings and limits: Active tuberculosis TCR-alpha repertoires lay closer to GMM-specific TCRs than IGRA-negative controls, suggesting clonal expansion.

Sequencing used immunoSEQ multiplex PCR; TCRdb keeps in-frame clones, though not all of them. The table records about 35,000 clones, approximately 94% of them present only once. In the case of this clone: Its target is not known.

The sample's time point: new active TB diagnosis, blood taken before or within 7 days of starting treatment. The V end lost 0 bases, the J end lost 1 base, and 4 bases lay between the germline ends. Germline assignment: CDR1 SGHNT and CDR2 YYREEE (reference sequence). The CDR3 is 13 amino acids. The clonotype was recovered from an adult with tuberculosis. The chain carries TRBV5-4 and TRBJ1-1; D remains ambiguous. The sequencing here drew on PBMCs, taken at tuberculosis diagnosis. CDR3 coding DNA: TGTGCCAGCAGCTTGGACACGAACACTGAAGCTTTCTTT. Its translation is CASSLDTNTEAFF.